The sequence of this T cell receptor (beta chain) was determined in a study of blood T cell repertoires in COVID-19. Study summary: Specimens from acute and convalescent COVID-19 originated in the United States, Italy and Spain. In each case, the material was cDNA or gDNA derived from T cells, B-cell-depleted T cells, or PBMCs.

The V gene's germline CDR1 is MNHEY and CDR2 SMNVEV (reference sequence). The CDR3 totals 13 residues. V was clipped by 11 bases and J by 4 bases, with 12 bases between them. Repertoires were generated with immunoSEQ multiplex PCR, while TCRdb's copy carries only in-frame clones and drops some. The table has about 230,000 clones, roughly 84% seen once. Sample: peripheral blood. The J gene is TRBJ1-6, the V gene TRBV27; D call uncertain. The source of this sequence is a woman aged 45-59 years with acute or convalescent COVID-19. The CDR3: CASPGAYNSPLHF. The DNA of the CDR3 is TGTGCCTCCCCGGGTGCTTATAATTCACCCCTCCACTTT.